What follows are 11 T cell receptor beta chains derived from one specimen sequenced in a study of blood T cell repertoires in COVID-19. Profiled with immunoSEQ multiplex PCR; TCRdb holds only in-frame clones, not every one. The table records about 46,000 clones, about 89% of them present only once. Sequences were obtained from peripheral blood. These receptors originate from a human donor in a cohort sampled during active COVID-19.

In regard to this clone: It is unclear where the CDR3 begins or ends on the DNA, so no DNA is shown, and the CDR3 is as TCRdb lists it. The CDR3 loop is CSVAGGSDTF. This rearrangement joins TRBV29-1 to TRBJ1-2. From its first to its last residue, the CDR3 has 10 amino acids. Germline-derived CDR1 and CDR2 are SQVTM and ANQGSEA.

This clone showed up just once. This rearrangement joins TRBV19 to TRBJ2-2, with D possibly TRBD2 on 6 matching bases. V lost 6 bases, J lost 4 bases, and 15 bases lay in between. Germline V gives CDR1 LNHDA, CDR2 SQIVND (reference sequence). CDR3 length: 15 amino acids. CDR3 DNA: TGTGCCAGTAGGCTACCGGGACTCTCCACCGGGGAGCTGTTTTTT. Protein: CASRLPGLSTGELFF.

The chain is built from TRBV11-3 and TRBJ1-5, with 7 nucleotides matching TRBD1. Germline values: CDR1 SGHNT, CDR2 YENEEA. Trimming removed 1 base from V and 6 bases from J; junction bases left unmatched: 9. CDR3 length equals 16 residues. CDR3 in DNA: TGTGCCAGCAGCTTAGTGTGTCAGGGGGAAGGTCAGCCCCAGCATTTT. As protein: CASSLVCQGEGQPQHF.

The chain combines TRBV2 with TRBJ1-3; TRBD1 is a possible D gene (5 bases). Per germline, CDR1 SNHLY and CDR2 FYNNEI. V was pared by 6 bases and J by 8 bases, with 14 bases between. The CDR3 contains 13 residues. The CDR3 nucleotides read TGTGCCAGCAGATATCAAGGGGTGGACACCATATATTTT. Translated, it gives CASRYQGVDTIYF.

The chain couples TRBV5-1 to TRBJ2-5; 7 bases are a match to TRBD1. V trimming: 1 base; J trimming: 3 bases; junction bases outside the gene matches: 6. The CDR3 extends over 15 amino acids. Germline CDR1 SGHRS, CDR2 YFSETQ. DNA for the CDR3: TGCGCCAGCAGCTTGAGGGGACAGTCAGAAGAGACCCAGTACTTC. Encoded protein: CASSLRGQSEETQYF.

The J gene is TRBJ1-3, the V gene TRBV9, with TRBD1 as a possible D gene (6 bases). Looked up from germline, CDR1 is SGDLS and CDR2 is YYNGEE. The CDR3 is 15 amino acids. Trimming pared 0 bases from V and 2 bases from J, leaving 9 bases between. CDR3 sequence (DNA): TGTGCCAGCAGCGTAGGAGGGGGTACTGGAAACACCATATATTTT. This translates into CASSVGGGTGNTIYF.

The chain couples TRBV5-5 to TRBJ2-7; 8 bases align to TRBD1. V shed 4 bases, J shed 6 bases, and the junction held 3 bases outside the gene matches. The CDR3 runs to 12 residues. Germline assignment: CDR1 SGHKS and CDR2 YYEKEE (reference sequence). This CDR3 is CASSPGQAEQYF. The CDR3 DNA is TGTGCCAGCAGCCCGGGACAGGCCGAGCAGTACTTC.

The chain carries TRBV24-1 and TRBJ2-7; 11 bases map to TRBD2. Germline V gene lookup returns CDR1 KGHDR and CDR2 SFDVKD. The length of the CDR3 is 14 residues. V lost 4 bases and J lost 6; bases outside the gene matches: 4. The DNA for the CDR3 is TGTGCCACCAGTGAAACCGGGACTAGCGGCGAGCAGTACTTC. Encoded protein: CATSETGTSGEQYF.

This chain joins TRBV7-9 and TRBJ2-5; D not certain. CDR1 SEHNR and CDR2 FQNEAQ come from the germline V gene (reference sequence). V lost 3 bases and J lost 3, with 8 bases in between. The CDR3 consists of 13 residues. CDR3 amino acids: CASSFSEEETQYF. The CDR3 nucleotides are TGTGCCAGCAGCTTTTCAGAAGAAGAGACCCAGTACTTC.

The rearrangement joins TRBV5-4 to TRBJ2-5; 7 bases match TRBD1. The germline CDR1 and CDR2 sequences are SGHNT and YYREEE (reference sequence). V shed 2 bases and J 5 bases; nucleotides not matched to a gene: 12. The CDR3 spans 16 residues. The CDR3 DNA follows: TGTGCCAGCAGCTTCAACCGGGACAGCGGCGGGGAGACCCAGTACTTC. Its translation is CASSFNRDSGGETQYF.

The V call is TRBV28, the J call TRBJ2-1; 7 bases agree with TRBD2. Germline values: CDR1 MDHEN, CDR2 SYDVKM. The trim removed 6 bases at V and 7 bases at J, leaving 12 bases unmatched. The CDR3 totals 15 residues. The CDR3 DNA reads TGTGCCAGCAGCCGAGGGACCCTGCGGGGGAATGAGCAGTTCTTC. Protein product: CASSRGTLRGNEQFF.